Ten or more counts support the clone carrying this TCR beta chain. Its antigen is unidentified. The entry originates in a study of CD8 T cells in ankylosing spondylitis. Study-level points and caveats: In reactive arthritis synovial fluid and blood, some motif variants had been reported before.

Trimming cost V 0 bases and J 3 bases; bases outside gene matches: 2. The CDR3 sequence is 16 residues long. CDR1 and CDR2 from the germline V gene are KGHDR and SFDVKD. It was by quantitative 5'-RACE with molecular barcodes that TCR beta libraries were made. Via MiXCR, TCRdb re-called the 5' RACE reads, giving one row per CDR3 protein. Among approximately 130,000 distinct CDR3 sequences listed, more than 9.5% were seen once. This receptor was identified in a female donor with ankylosing spondylitis or in good health (not recorded which). V usage is TRBV24-1 and J usage is TRBJ2-1; 9 bases fit TRBD2. The sequencing sample was made of blood, either unsorted or a sorted T cell fraction (not recorded which). The CDR3 DNA reads as TGTGCCACCAGTGATTTGGCTAGCGGGGTCTACAATGAGCAGTTCTTC. Protein: CATSDLASGVYNEQFF.